A single sample is the source of the 18 T cell receptor beta chains below, sequenced in a study of T-cell reconstitution after alpha-beta-depleted transplantation in children. TCRbeta library construction was performed incorporating unique molecular identifiers. MiXCR, applied by TCRdb to the PCR reads, yields one record per CDR3 protein. The sample contains nearly 400,000 distinct CDR3 sequences, 20% of which appear only once. The sample was PBMCs from the stem cell graft donor, taken from the stem cell graft. These receptors were taken from a human donor who donated a stem cell graft to a child with acute myeloid leukemia.

This clonotype occurred many times. J is TRBJ2-1 and V is TRBV27, with no clear D. Germline values: CDR1 MNHEY, CDR2 SMNVEV (reference sequence). This CDR3 is 14 amino acids long. V was pared by 5 bases and J by 3 bases, with 11 bases between. CDR3 in amino acids: CASSLAPSYNEQFF. CDR3 DNA sequence: TGTGCCAGCAGTCTGGCCCCGAGCTACAATGAGCAGTTCTTC.

The chain joins TRBV4-1 to TRBJ2-7, with D uncertain. V gave up 6 bases and J gave up 4 bases, with 19 bases separating them. CDR1 MGHRA and CDR2 YSYEKL come from the germline V gene. The CDR3 has 15 amino acids. Written as DNA, the CDR3 is TGCGCCAGCAGTCCCTTTCCTTTTATGAGGTACGAGCAGTACTTC. It codes for CASSPFPFMRYEQYF.

The J gene is TRBJ2-4, the V gene TRBV7-2; D is perhaps TRBD2 (6 bases). V dropped 1 base and J dropped 5 bases, with 9 bases sitting between them. Per germline, CDR1 SGHTA and CDR2 FQGNSA. This CDR3 has 14 amino acids. CDR3 coding DNA: TGTGCCAGCAGCTTAGGGGGGGTACAAAACATTCAGTACTTC. This encodes CASSLGGVQNIQYF.

Ten or more counts support this clonotype. The J gene is TRBJ2-7, the V gene TRBV29-1, with 10 bases matching TRBD1. V lost 6 bases to trimming and J lost 3 bases; unmatched junction nucleotides: 8. Germline V gene data show CDR1 as SQVTM and CDR2 as ANQGSEA. CDR3 length: 14 residues. CDR3 residues: CSVSGTGVLYEQYF. The CDR3 DNA sequence: TGCAGCGTATCCGGGACAGGGGTCCTCTACGAGCAGTACTTC.

This clonotype was picked up many times. The V call is TRBV20-1, the J call TRBJ2-1; 8 nucleotides agree with TRBD2. Trimming removed 4 bases from V and 6 bases from J; junction bases left unmatched: 14. Germline loops: CDR1 DFQATT, CDR2 SNEGSKA (reference sequence). The CDR3 is 16 amino acids. As DNA, the CDR3 is TGCAGTGCTACAGCTGCCAGCGGGAGAGGTGTCAATGAGCAGTTCTTC. This codes for CSATAASGRGVNEQFF.

This clonotype was detected only a few times. The chain links TRBV10-3 to TRBJ2-7; TRBD1 matches 7 bases. Germline CDR1 is ENHRY and CDR2 is SYGVKD. The CDR3 is made up of 12 amino acids. V trimming: 9 bases; J trimming: 4 bases; junction bases outside the gene matches: 6. The CDR3 nucleotides read TGTGCCATTCGGACAGGAGAGTACGAGCAGTACTTC. Translation: CAIRTGEYEQYF.

In its sample, this clonotype was seen a few times. The rearrangement joins TRBV20-1 to TRBJ2-7, with unresolved D. Trimming left V 6 bases short and J 1 base short, with 7 bases between. Germline CDR1 is DFQATT and CDR2 is SNEGSKA (reference sequence). The CDR3 consists of 11 residues. The CDR3 nucleotides read TGCAGTGCCGCAATATCCTACGAGCAGTACTTC. Protein product: CSAAISYEQYF.

This clonotype has only a few counts. V is TRBV5-1 and J is TRBJ2-7, with D possibly matching TRBD1 (6 bases). CDR1 is SGHRS, CDR2 YFSETQ, per germline. With 4 bases removed from V and 5 bases from J, the gap between germline ends came to 19 bases. The CDR3 sequence is 15 residues long. The CDR3 is CASSLLPGDGDEQYF. The CDR3 DNA follows: TGCGCCAGCAGCCTACTCCCAGGGGATGGAGACGAGCAGTACTTC.

V is TRBV29-1 and J is TRBJ2-3; no reliable D call. CDR1 is SQVTM and CDR2 is ANQGSEA in the germline V gene. V lost 7 bases, J lost 0 bases, and 11 bases lay in between. The CDR3 totals 13 residues. CDR3 DNA sequence: TGCAGCGCGAGTTTATTGAGCACAGATACGCAGTATTTT. It specifies CSASLLSTDTQYF.

The table lists this clonotype with a few counts. The chain uses TRBV15 and TRBJ2-2; the D gene is possibly TRBD1 (6 bases). The V and J ends lost 2 bases and 0 bases respectively, with 7 bases between them. Per germline, CDR1 LNHNV and CDR2 YYDKDF (reference sequence). CDR3 length: 15 residues. CDR3 region: CATSRKGANTGELFF. CDR3 in DNA: TGTGCCACCAGCAGAAAGGGGGCGAACACCGGGGAGCTGTTTTTT.

The CDR3 sequence is CSARAGGNYGYTF. The CDR3 DNA is TGCAGTGCTCGGGCCGGGGGTAACTATGGCTACACCTTC. V is TRBV20-1 and J is TRBJ1-2, with TRBD1 as a possible D gene (5 bases). CDR1 and CDR2 (germline): DFQATT, SNEGSKA (reference sequence). Trimming pared 5 bases from V and 1 base from J, leaving 11 bases between. The CDR3 extends over 13 amino acids.

This clonotype turned up a few times. The chain carries TRBV20-1 and TRBJ2-3; 13 nucleotides agree with TRBD2. The germline V gene encodes CDR1 DFQATT and CDR2 SNEGSKA (reference sequence). J was trimmed by 3 bases and V by 3 bases; bases with no gene match: 3. The CDR3 has 15 amino acids. CDR3 loop: CSASTSGRVTDTQYF. CDR3 in DNA: TGCAGTGCTAGCACTAGCGGGAGGGTAACAGATACGCAGTATTTT.

The chain uses TRBV6-1 and TRBJ1-2; no firm D call. The germline CDR1 and CDR2 sequences are MNHNS and SASEGT. The CDR3 has 15 residues. Trimming took 6 bases from V and 2 from J, leaving 16 bases between them. The CDR3 coding sequence is TGTGCCAGCAGGGTCGGGGTTCACGGGAACTATGGCTACACCTTC. Translation: CASRVGVHGNYGYTF.

The rearrangement links TRBV5-1 to TRBJ2-1; the match to TRBD2 covers 7 bases. The CDR3 consists of 16 residues. Germline CDR1 reads SGHRS; CDR2 reads YFSETQ. Trimming took 7 bases from V and 2 from J; bases not matched to a gene: 12. In DNA form, the CDR3 reads TGCGCCAGCGCCGGGGCGGGGGTGGCAGCCTACAATGAGCAGTTCTTC. It yields the protein CASAGAGVAAYNEQFF.

V is TRBV9 and J is TRBJ2-7; maybe TRBD2 (6 bases). Trimming stripped 0 bases from V and 2 bases from J, with 12 bases between. Germline V gene data show CDR1 as SGDLS and CDR2 as YYNGEE. The CDR3 runs 15 residues. In DNA form, the CDR3 reads TGTGCCAGCAGCGTAGTCGGTAGCGGAGCCTACGAGCAGTACTTC. Its protein product is CASSVVGSGAYEQYF.

This clonotype was counted at least ten times. This chain connects TRBV7-8 to TRBJ2-1; TRBD2 agrees at 11 bases. V trimming: 2 bases; J trimming: 6 bases; junction bases outside the gene matches: 6. Germline CDR1 SGHVS, CDR2 FQNEAQ. This CDR3 comprises 16 residues. CDR3 in DNA: TGTGCCAGCAGCTTATTCACTAGCGGGAGTGGCAATGAGCAGTTCTTC. As protein: CASSLFTSGSGNEQFF.

The sample holds a few counts of this clonotype. The DNA of the CDR3 is TGTGCCAGCAGCTACGACAGGGGGTCCCACGAGCAGTACTTC. It encodes CASSYDRGSHEQYF. This rearrangement joins TRBV7-3 to TRBJ2-7; 9 bases match TRBD1. CDR3 length: 14 amino acids. Trimming at V came to 4 bases and at J to 5 bases, leaving 6 bases not matched to a gene. CDR1 is SGHTA, CDR2 FQGTGA, per germline.

V and J are TRBV20-1 and TRBJ2-3; D might be TRBD1 (6 bases). The closer fit of TRBJ1-5 to the DNA end suggests the J call may be wrong. Germline V gene sequence: CDR1 DFQATT, CDR2 SNEGSKA (reference sequence). The CDR3 has 15 amino acids. In nucleotides, the CDR3 is TGCAGTGCTCCCTCCGGCCTGGGACGGACAGATACGCAGCATTTT. It yields the protein CSAPSGLGRTDTQHF.